This record looks at one TCR beta chain sequence and its context. This CDR3 has 20 residues. MiXCR, run by TCRdb on the 5' RACE reads, gives a single entry per CDR3 protein. The sample yields around 110,000 distinct CDR3 sequences, approximately 15% seen once. The source of the sample is a study of T-cell memory formation after mild COVID-19. The source is an adult woman who had mild COVID-19 (a few samples of this study predate the infection). Cell type and time point are not known. The chain joins TRBV21-1 to TRBJ1-1; the table's TRBD1 call for D was not verified on the DNA. TRBV21-1 is labeled a pseudogene. The specimen was PBMCs or a T cell subset sorted from them (not recorded which). In nucleotides, the CDR3 is TGTGCCAGCAGTCCTGGCCCCACAGGGGGCCGTGGTCCTTGGAACACTGAAGCTTTCTTT. Its translation is CASSPGPTGGRGPWNTEAFF.